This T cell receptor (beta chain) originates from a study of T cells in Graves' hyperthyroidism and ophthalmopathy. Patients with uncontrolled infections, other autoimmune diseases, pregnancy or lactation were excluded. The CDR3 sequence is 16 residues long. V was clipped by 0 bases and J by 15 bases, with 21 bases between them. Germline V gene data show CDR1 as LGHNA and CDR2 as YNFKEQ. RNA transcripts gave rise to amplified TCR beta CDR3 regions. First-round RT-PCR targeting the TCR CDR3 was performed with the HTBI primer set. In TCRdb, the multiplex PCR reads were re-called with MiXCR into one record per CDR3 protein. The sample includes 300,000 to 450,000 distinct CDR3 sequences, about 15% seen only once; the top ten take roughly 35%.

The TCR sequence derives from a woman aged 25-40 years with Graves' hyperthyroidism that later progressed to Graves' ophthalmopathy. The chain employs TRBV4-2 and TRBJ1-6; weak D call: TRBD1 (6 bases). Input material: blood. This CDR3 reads CASSQEGGQTLSFLHF. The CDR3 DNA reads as TGTGCCAGCAGCCAAGAAGGGGGTCAGACCCTTTCTTTCCTCCACTTT.